A selection of T cell receptor beta chains follows, all from one sample in a study of control samples from healthy donors and cancer patients. Some clones are missing from TCRdb's copy, which holds only in-frame ones; the method was immunoSEQ multiplex PCR. The sample consists of over 150,000 clones, 80% to 95% of them appearing once. What was sequenced was blood. The receptor source for this set is a young man in good health. Both conserved end residues are part of each CDR3. Fields, in order: D gene, J gene, CDR3 length, V gene, clone size, CDR3 DNA, CDR3 protein. D genes are given only for firm matches. Clone size is stated in some rows and not others, as once, few, many or a class when expanded.

D gene: .
J gene: TRBJ1-1
CDR3 length: 16
V gene: TRBV21-1
clone size: .
CDR3 DNA: TGTGCCAGCAGCAAAGAAGGGACTCGGGGGAACACTGAAGCTTTCTTT
CDR3 protein: CASSKEGTRGNTEAFF

D gene: TRBD1
J gene: TRBJ1-6
CDR3 length: 20
V gene: TRBV11-3
clone size: .
CDR3 DNA: TGTGCCAGCAGCTTAGATAATGACTTGACAGGGGGCACTTTGAATTCACCCCTCCACTTT
CDR3 protein: CASSLDNDLTGGTLNSPLHF

D gene: .
J gene: TRBJ1-3
CDR3 length: 15
V gene: TRBV20-1
clone size: .
CDR3 DNA: TGCAGTGCTAGTGACCCCGGGGGGGCTGGAAACACCATATATTTT
CDR3 protein: CSASDPGGAGNTIYF

D gene: .
J gene: TRBJ1-2
CDR3 length: 13
V gene: TRBV28
clone size: few
CDR3 DNA: TGTGCCAGCCGCGCCGGGACGGCGTATGGCTACACCTTC
CDR3 protein: CASRAGTAYGYTF

D gene: .
J gene: TRBJ2-7
CDR3 length: 13
V gene: TRBV3-1/TRBV3-2
clone size: .
CDR3 DNA: TGTGCCAGCAGCCAGGACAGCTCCTACGAGCAGTACTTC
CDR3 protein: CASSQDSSYEQYF

D gene: .
J gene: TRBJ1-1
CDR3 length: 14
V gene: TRBV6-1
clone size: .
CDR3 DNA: TGTGCCAGCAGTGAAGAGGGTGGTTACACTGAAGCTTTCTTT
CDR3 protein: CASSEEGGYTEAFF

D gene: .
J gene: TRBJ1-3
CDR3 length: 14
V gene: TRBV7-9
clone size: .
CDR3 DNA: TGTGCCAGCAGCCCGACAGGATCTGGAAACACCATATATTTT
CDR3 protein: CASSPTGSGNTIYF

D gene: TRBD1
J gene: TRBJ2-7
CDR3 length: 15
V gene: TRBV6-2/TRBV6-3
clone size: once
CDR3 DNA: TGTGCCAGCAGTCGCTTACAGGGGACATCCTACGAGCAGTACTTC
CDR3 protein: CASSRLQGTSYEQYF

D gene: .
J gene: TRBJ1-4
CDR3 length: 12
V gene: TRBV24-1
clone size: .
CDR3 DNA: TGTGCCACCAGTGATTTGCGCGAAAAACTGTTTTTT
CDR3 protein: CATSDLREKLFF

D gene: .
J gene: TRBJ2-3
CDR3 length: 17
V gene: TRBV7-3
clone size: .
CDR3 DNA: TGTGCCAGCAGCGACGGGAGAGCGGGCCCCAGCACAGATACGCAGTATTTT
CDR3 protein: CASSDGRAGPSTDTQYF

D gene: TRBD1
J gene: TRBJ1-3
CDR3 length: 14
V gene: TRBV30
clone size: .
CDR3 DNA: TGTGCCTGGAGTGGTGCAGGGGGAGGAAACACCATATATTTT
CDR3 protein: CAWSGAGGGNTIYF

D gene: .
J gene: TRBJ2-3
CDR3 length: 12
V gene: TRBV18
clone size: .
CDR3 DNA: TGTGCCAGCTCACCCCCCGCAGATACGCAGTATTTT
CDR3 protein: CASSPPADTQYF

D gene: .
J gene: TRBJ2-1
CDR3 length: 15
V gene: TRBV9
clone size: .
CDR3 DNA: TGTGCCAGCAGCGTAGCCGGGAGTCTCTACAATGAGCAGTTCTTC
CDR3 protein: CASSVAGSLYNEQFF